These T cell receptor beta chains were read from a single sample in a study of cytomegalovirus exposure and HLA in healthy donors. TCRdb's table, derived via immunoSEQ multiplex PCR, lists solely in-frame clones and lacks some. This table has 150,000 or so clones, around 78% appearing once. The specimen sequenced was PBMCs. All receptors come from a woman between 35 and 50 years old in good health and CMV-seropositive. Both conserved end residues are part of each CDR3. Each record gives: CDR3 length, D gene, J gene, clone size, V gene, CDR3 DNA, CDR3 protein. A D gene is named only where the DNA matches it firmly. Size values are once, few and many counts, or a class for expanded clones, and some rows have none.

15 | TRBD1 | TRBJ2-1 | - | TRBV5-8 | TGTGCCAGCAGCCCGGAAGGGGGCTCTCGTAATGAGCAGTTCTTC | CASSPEGGSRNEQFF
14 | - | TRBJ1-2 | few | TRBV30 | TGTGCCTGGAGCGAATCGGAGGTGGGGTATGGCTACACCTTC | CAWSESEVGYGYTF
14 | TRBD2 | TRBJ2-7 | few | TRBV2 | TGTGCCGGGAACGCGGGGGGGTTATACTACGAGCAGTACTTC | CAGNAGGLYYEQYF
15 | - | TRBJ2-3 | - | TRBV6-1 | TGTGCCAGCCTGGGGCAGCGCGGCAGCACAGATACGCAGTATTTT | CASLGQRGSTDTQYF
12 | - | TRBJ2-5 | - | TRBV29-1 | TGCAGCGTTCGACAGTACCAAGAGACCCAGTACTTC | CSVRQYQETQYF
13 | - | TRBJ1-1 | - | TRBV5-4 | TGTGCCAGCAGCTTGGGGGCAGACACTGAAGCTTTCTTT | CASSLGADTEAFF
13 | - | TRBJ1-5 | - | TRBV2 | TGTGCCAGCAGTAGGAGGGAAAATCAGCCCCAGCATTTT | CASSRRENQPQHF
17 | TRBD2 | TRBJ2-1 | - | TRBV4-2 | TGTGCCAGCAGCCATGGATTCAGCGGGGGGGTTGGCAATGAGCAGTTCTTC | CASSHGFSGGVGNEQFF
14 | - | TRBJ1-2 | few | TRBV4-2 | TGTGCCAGCAGCCAAGCGGACGGGGACTATGGCTACACCTTC | CASSQADGDYGYTF
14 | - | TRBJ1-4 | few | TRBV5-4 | TGTGCCAGCAGCTTTGGGCAGGGGTCTGAAAAACTGTTTTTT | CASSFGQGSEKLFF
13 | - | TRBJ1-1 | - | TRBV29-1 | TGCAGCGTCAACGCGGGGATCCGGACTGAAGCTTTCTTT | CSVNAGIRTEAFF
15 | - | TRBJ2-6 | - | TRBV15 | TGTGCCACCAGAGAGGTACCAAGGGGGGCCAACGTCCTGACTTTC | CATREVPRGANVLTF
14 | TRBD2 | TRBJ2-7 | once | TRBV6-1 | TGTGCCAGTGTTACGGGACTAGGGGTCTACGAGCAGTACTTC | CASVTGLGVYEQYF
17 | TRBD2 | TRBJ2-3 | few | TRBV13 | TGTGCCAGCAGCTCGGAACTAGCGGGGGCCAACACAGATACGCAGTATTTT | CASSSELAGANTDTQYF
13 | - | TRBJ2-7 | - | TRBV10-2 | TGCGCCAGCGCCGGGACACCAACCTACGAGCAGTACTTC | CASAGTPTYEQYF
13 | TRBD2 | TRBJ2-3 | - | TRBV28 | TGTGCCAGCAGTCCTAGCGGGGCAGATACGCAGTATTTT | CASSPSGADTQYF
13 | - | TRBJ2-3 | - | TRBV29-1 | TGCAGCGCCCGGAGACAGAACACAGATACGCAGTATTTT | CSARRQNTDTQYF
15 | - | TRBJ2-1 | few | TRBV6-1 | TGTGCCAGCAGTGTCTCTCCCACTGGGGGCTCTGAGCAGTTCTTC | CASSVSPTGGSEQFF
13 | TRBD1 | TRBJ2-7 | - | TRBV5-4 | TGTGCCAGCAGCCCCAGGGGGACCTACGAGCAGTACTTC | CASSPRGTYEQYF
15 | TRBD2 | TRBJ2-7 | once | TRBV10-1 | TGCGCCAGCAGTGAGTCTCCGGGACTAGCTTACGAGCAGTACTTC | CASSESPGLAYEQYF
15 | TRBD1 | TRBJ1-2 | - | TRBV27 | TGTGCCAGCAGTCCCGGGACAGGGGGAATCTATGGCTACACCTTC | CASSPGTGGIYGYTF
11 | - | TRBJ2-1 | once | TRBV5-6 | TGTGCCAGCAGCAAGGATCGGGGGCAGTTCTTC | CASSKDRGQFF
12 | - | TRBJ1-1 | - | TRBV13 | TGTGCCAGCAGCTTCACCGGGACAGAAGCTTTCTTT | CASSFTGTEAFF
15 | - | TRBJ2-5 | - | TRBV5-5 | TGTGCCAGCAGCGCCTTGACAGCCGCGGGACAGACCCAGTACTTC | CASSALTAAGQTQYF
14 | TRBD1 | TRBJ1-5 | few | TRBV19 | TGTGCCAGCGGTCCGGGACAGGGAGGGGAGCCCCAGCATTTT | CASGPGQGGEPQHF
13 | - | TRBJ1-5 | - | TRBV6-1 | TGTGCCAGCAGTGGGCGGGGGAATCAGCCCCAGCATTTT | CASSGRGNQPQHF
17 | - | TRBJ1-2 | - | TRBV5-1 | TGCGCCAGCAGCTTGGTGCTCGACAGGAAAAGTAACTATGGCTACACCTTC | CASSLVLDRKSNYGYTF
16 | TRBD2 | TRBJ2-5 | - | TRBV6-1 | TGTGCCAGCAGTGAGCTCGGACTAGCGGGGGTAGAGACCCAGTACTTC | CASSELGLAGVETQYF
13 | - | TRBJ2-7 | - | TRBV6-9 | TGTGCCAGCAGCAGGGGACAAAGATACGAGCAGTACTTC | CASSRGQRYEQYF
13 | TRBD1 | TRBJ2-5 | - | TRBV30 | TGTGCCTGGAACAGGGGCGCTTTAGAGACCCAGTACTTC | CAWNRGALETQYF
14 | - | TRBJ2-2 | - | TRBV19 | TGTGCCAGTAGTATAGCAGCGGGCACCGGGGAGCTGTTTTTT | CASSIAAGTGELFF
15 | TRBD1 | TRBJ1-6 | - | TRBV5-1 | TGCGCCAGCAGCCCCGAACAGGGGTTTAATTCACCCCTCCACTTT | CASSPEQGFNSPLHF
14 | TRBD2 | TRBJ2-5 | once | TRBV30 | TGTGCCTTCTCCGGGACTAGCGGACAAGAGACCCAGTACTTC | CAFSGTSGQETQYF
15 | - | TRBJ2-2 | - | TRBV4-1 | TGCGCCAGCAGCCAAGATAGGACTTCAAACGGGGAGCTGTTTTTT | CASSQDRTSNGELFF
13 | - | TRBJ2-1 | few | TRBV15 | TGTGCCACCAGCAGAGATCCGGGGGATGAGCAGTTCTTC | CATSRDPGDEQFF
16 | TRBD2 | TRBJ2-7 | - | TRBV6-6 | TGTGCCAGCAGTTACGGGCTTGGCGGGGGGGCGGGCGAGCAGTACTTC | CASSYGLGGGAGEQYF
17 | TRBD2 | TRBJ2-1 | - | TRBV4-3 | TGCGCCAGCAGCCAAGATCTAGCGGGGGGGCGATACAATGAGCAGTTCTTC | CASSQDLAGGRYNEQFF
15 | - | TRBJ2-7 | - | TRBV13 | TGTGCCGGCAGCTCAGGGGTCGGGGTTATCTACAAGCAGTACTTC | CAGSSGVGVIYKQYF
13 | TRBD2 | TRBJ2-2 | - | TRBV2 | TGTGCCAGCAGAGCGGGGGGTACCGGGGAGCTGTTTTTT | CASRAGGTGELFF
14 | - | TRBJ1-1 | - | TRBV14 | TGTGCCAGCAGCCAGGGCAGGGTCCCGGGTGGCGCTTTCTTT | CASSQGRVPGGAFF